This T cell receptor (beta chain) was identified in a study of T cells after yellow fever vaccination. With 5 bases removed from V and 3 bases from J, the gap between germline ends came to 4 bases. The CDR3 length is 11 residues. Germline V gene sequence: CDR1 SQVTM, CDR2 ANQGSEA. They built TCR cDNA with 5'RACE template switching, a step that put in a universal primer site and UMIs. Via MiXCR, TCRdb re-called the 5' RACE reads, giving one row per CDR3 protein. This table has 400,000 to 650,000 distinct CDR3 sequences, 20% to 25% appearing once. The sample holds a few counts of this clonotype. As yet, its antigen is unknown. Broader study findings: Most primary-vaccination clones recurred post-booster (just under 98% CD4, 88% CD8).

V gene TRBV29-1 combines with J gene TRBJ2-2; D is unclear. The source was PBMCs, collected roughly 20 days after the first yellow fever vaccination. This clonotype was sampled from a man aged 18 to 29 who received the YFV17D yellow fever vaccine. In DNA, the CDR3 is TGCAGCGTTATAGACACCGGGGAGCTGTTTTTT. It is translated as CSVIDTGELFF.